The rows below give T cell receptor beta chains drawn from one sample of a study of blood T cell repertoires in COVID-19. The assay was immunoSEQ multiplex PCR, and TCRdb's table has in-frame clones only and misses some. The sample yields under 300,000 clones, about 90% seen once. Sequences were obtained from peripheral blood. The receptor source for this set is a man aged 25 to 45 with COVID-19, enrolled during active disease. Each CDR3 is given with its conserved first and last residue. Fields, in order: J gene, V gene, D gene, clone size, CDR3 protein, CDR3 DNA. The D gene is left open where the match is weak. Clone size appears in some rows only: once, few, many, or a class for an expanded clone.

j_gene: TRBJ1-1; v_gene: TRBV6-5; d_gene: TRBD1; abundance: .; CDR3aa: CASSTYRGNTEAFF; CDR3nt: TGTGCCAGCAGTACGTACAGGGGGAACACTGAAGCTTTCTTT
j_gene: TRBJ2-7; v_gene: TRBV5-5; d_gene: .; abundance: .; CDR3aa: CASSSTDSYEQYF; CDR3nt: TGTGCCAGCAGCTCTACAGACAGCTACGAGCAGTACTTC
j_gene: TRBJ1-5; v_gene: TRBV9; d_gene: .; abundance: .; CDR3aa: CASSGGGWDQPQHF; CDR3nt: TGTGCCAGCAGCGGAGGGGGATGGGATCAGCCCCAGCATTTT
j_gene: TRBJ2-3; v_gene: TRBV2; d_gene: TRBD1; abundance: few; CDR3aa: CASRPGRDREGYF; CDR3nt: TGTGCCAGCAGACCGGGGAGGGACAGGGAGGGGTATTTT
j_gene: TRBJ2-3; v_gene: TRBV6-5; d_gene: TRBD1; abundance: .; CDR3aa: CASRGGPPDTQYF; CDR3nt: TGTGCCAGCAGAGGGGGCCCCCCAGATACGCAGTATTTT
j_gene: TRBJ1-3; v_gene: TRBV6-1; d_gene: TRBD1; abundance: once; CDR3aa: CASSETGAPSGNTIYF; CDR3nt: TGTGCCAGCAGTGAAACAGGGGCTCCCTCGGGAAACACCATATATTTT
j_gene: TRBJ1-5; v_gene: TRBV30; d_gene: .; abundance: .; CDR3aa: CAWSVSGLNNQPQHF; CDR3nt: TGTGCCTGGAGTGTCTCTGGACTAAACAATCAGCCCCAGCATTTT
j_gene: TRBJ1-1; v_gene: TRBV6-5; d_gene: .; abundance: .; CDR3aa: CASSYSNRGGTEAFF; CDR3nt: TGTGCCAGCAGTTACTCGAATAGGGGCGGCACTGAAGCTTTCTTT
j_gene: TRBJ1-1; v_gene: TRBV5-1; d_gene: TRBD1; abundance: .; CDR3aa: CASSLGQGIEAFF; CDR3nt: TGCGCCAGCAGCTTGGGACAGGGGATTGAAGCTTTCTTT
j_gene: TRBJ1-1; v_gene: TRBV30; d_gene: .; abundance: .; CDR3aa: CAWSTSGVEAFF; CDR3nt: TGTGCCTGGAGTACCTCAGGCGTTGAAGCTTTCTTT
j_gene: TRBJ2-5; v_gene: TRBV10-3; d_gene: TRBD1; abundance: .; CDR3aa: CAISLQGYQETQYF; CDR3nt: TGTGCCATCAGCTTACAGGGGTACCAAGAGACCCAGTACTTC
j_gene: TRBJ1-2; v_gene: TRBV19; d_gene: TRBD1; abundance: .; CDR3aa: CASSPGTGGYGYTF; CDR3nt: TGTGCCAGTAGCCCTGGGACAGGGGGCTATGGCTACACCTTC
j_gene: TRBJ1-1; v_gene: TRBV19; d_gene: .; abundance: .; CDR3aa: CASTPVSGLNTEAFF; CDR3nt: TGTGCCAGTACCCCAGTGTCAGGGTTGAACACTGAAGCTTTCTTT
j_gene: TRBJ1-2; v_gene: TRBV20-1; d_gene: .; abundance: few; CDR3aa: CSARGASGYTF; CDR3nt: TGCAGTGCGCGGGGGGCTAGTGGCTACACCTTC
j_gene: TRBJ2-7; v_gene: TRBV6-2/TRBV6-3; d_gene: .; abundance: .; CDR3aa: CASSYSAGVSYEQYF; CDR3nt: TGTGCCAGCAGTTACTCGGCAGGGGTGTCCTACGAGCAGTACTTC
j_gene: TRBJ1-3; v_gene: TRBV19; d_gene: .; abundance: .; CDR3aa: CASSMTGGNTIYF; CDR3nt: TGTGCCAGTAGTATGACAGGTGGAAACACCATATATTTT
j_gene: TRBJ1-5; v_gene: TRBV2; d_gene: TRBD1; abundance: .; CDR3aa: CASSETGTGQNQPQHF; CDR3nt: TGTGCCAGCAGTGAAACCGGGACAGGTCAGAATCAGCCCCAGCATTTT
j_gene: TRBJ2-5; v_gene: TRBV5-1; d_gene: .; abundance: .; CDR3aa: CASSLGLDNQETQYF; CDR3nt: TGCGCCAGCAGCTTGGGACTAGACAACCAAGAGACCCAGTACTTC
j_gene: TRBJ1-2; v_gene: TRBV19; d_gene: .; abundance: .; CDR3aa: CASSALFTVSYGYTF; CDR3nt: TGTGCCAGTAGTGCCCTCTTCACAGTCAGCTATGGCTACACCTTC
j_gene: TRBJ2-3; v_gene: TRBV30; d_gene: .; abundance: few; CDR3aa: CAWSPPTSPLSTDTQYF; CDR3nt: TGTGCCTGGAGTCCACCAACTAGTCCGCTTAGCACAGATACGCAGTATTTT
j_gene: TRBJ1-4; v_gene: TRBV5-5; d_gene: .; abundance: .; CDR3aa: CASSLGAGANEKLFF; CDR3nt: TGTGCCAGCAGCTTGGGGGCGGGAGCTAATGAAAAACTGTTTTTT
j_gene: TRBJ2-3; v_gene: TRBV9; d_gene: TRBD2; abundance: .; CDR3aa: CASSVSTSGGGADTQYF; CDR3nt: TGTGCCAGCAGCGTCTCGACTAGCGGGGGGGGCGCAGATACGCAGTATTTT
j_gene: TRBJ1-1; v_gene: TRBV2; d_gene: TRBD1; abundance: .; CDR3aa: CASQFHQGANTEAFF; CDR3nt: TGTGCCAGCCAATTTCATCAGGGGGCGAACACTGAAGCTTTCTTT
j_gene: TRBJ1-1; v_gene: TRBV30; d_gene: .; abundance: once; CDR3aa: CAWGQGNTEAFF; CDR3nt: TGTGCCTGGGGGCAGGGAAACACTGAAGCTTTCTTT
j_gene: TRBJ2-5; v_gene: TRBV7-2; d_gene: TRBD2; abundance: .; CDR3aa: CASSLGLAGGPVTMTQYF; CDR3nt: TGTGCCAGCAGCTTGGGACTAGCGGGGGGGCCAGTGACGATGACCCAGTACTTC
j_gene: TRBJ2-3; v_gene: TRBV14; d_gene: TRBD1; abundance: .; CDR3aa: CASSQLGQGTDTQYF; CDR3nt: TGTGCCAGCAGCCAACTTGGACAGGGGACAGATACGCAGTATTTT
j_gene: TRBJ1-2; v_gene: TRBV21-1; d_gene: .; abundance: .; CDR3aa: CASSNRQGRNGYTF; CDR3nt: TGTGCCAGCAGCAATCGACAGGGGAGGAATGGCTACACCTTC
j_gene: TRBJ1-1; v_gene: TRBV15; d_gene: TRBD1; abundance: .; CDR3aa: CATSRVGTDEAFF; CDR3nt: TGTGCCACCAGCAGAGTAGGGACAGACGAAGCTTTCTTT
j_gene: TRBJ2-2; v_gene: TRBV25-1; d_gene: TRBD1; abundance: .; CDR3aa: CASSASGQVNTGELFF; CDR3nt: TGTGCCAGCAGTGCTTCGGGACAGGTCAACACCGGGGAGCTGTTTTTT
j_gene: TRBJ2-4; v_gene: TRBV27; d_gene: .; abundance: .; CDR3aa: CASASSPSAQNIQYF; CDR3nt: TGTGCCAGCGCCAGCTCTCCTAGCGCCCAAAACATTCAGTACTTC
j_gene: TRBJ1-1; v_gene: TRBV6-6; d_gene: .; abundance: .; CDR3aa: CASSFNRVTNTEAFF; CDR3nt: TGTGCCAGCAGTTTCAACAGGGTTACGAACACTGAAGCTTTCTTT
j_gene: TRBJ1-5; v_gene: TRBV6-2/TRBV6-3; d_gene: TRBD1; abundance: .; CDR3aa: CASNPPGGGNQPQHF; CDR3nt: TGTGCCAGCAACCCCCCAGGGGGCGGCAATCAGCCCCAGCATTTT
j_gene: TRBJ1-1; v_gene: TRBV6-5; d_gene: .; abundance: .; CDR3aa: CASSTGIQNTEAFF; CDR3nt: TGTGCCAGCAGCACAGGGATACAAAACACTGAAGCTTTCTTT
j_gene: TRBJ2-7; v_gene: TRBV11-2; d_gene: TRBD1; abundance: .; CDR3aa: CASSAPGQRSSQYF; CDR3nt: TGTGCCAGCAGCGCCCCGGGACAGAGATCATCTCAGTACTTC
j_gene: TRBJ2-1; v_gene: TRBV3-1/TRBV3-2; d_gene: TRBD2; abundance: .; CDR3aa: CASSQVVSSGAYNEQFF; CDR3nt: TGTGCCAGCAGCCAAGTAGTATCTAGCGGGGCTTACAATGAGCAGTTCTTC
j_gene: TRBJ2-2; v_gene: TRBV9; d_gene: .; abundance: few; CDR3aa: CASSVGVAGELFF; CDR3nt: TGTGCCAGCAGCGTAGGAGTCGCCGGGGAGCTGTTTTTT
j_gene: TRBJ2-1; v_gene: TRBV6-5; d_gene: TRBD1; abundance: .; CDR3aa: CASSYGGQGDHEQFF; CDR3nt: TGTGCCAGCAGTTACGGTGGACAGGGGGACCATGAGCAGTTCTTC